Presented here are 21 T cell receptor beta chains from one specimen sequenced in a study of blood T cell repertoires in COVID-19. TCRdb keeps only in-frame clones here, not all; method: immunoSEQ multiplex PCR. The repertoire holds about 160,000 clones, with around 82% as singletons. Sequencing was performed on peripheral blood. The origin of the receptors is a woman older than 75 with active or convalescent COVID-19.

V is TRBV5-5 and J is TRBJ2-5; 7 positions agree with TRBD1. V lost 4 bases to trimming and J lost 5 bases; unmatched junction nucleotides: 8. CDR1 is SGHKS and CDR2 is YYEKEE in the germline V gene (reference sequence). The CDR3 is 14 amino acids. The CDR3 region has the DNA TGTGCCAGCAGCCGGGGACAGAGTGTTGAGACCCAGTACTTC. This gives the protein CASSRGQSVETQYF.

The chain uses TRBV5-1 and TRBJ1-2; D not resolved. The V end lost 4 bases, the J end lost 2 bases, and 15 bases lay between the germline ends. CDR1 and CDR2 from the germline V gene are SGHRS and YFSETQ. There are 15 residues in the CDR3. CDR3 nucleotides: TGCGCCAGCAGCCCGGGAGTGGCTCCCAACTATGGCTACACCTTC. Amino acid sequence: CASSPGVAPNYGYTF.

The chain is built from TRBV5-1 and TRBJ2-1, with 8 bases fitting TRBD2. This CDR3 has 14 residues. CDR1 is SGHRS, CDR2 YFSETQ, per germline. Trimming cost V 7 bases and J 5 bases; bases outside gene matches: 8. CDR3 amino acids: CASYLIAGNNEQFF. The CDR3 DNA reads as TGCGCCAGCTACCTGATAGCGGGAAACAATGAGCAGTTCTTC.

In this sample, this clone turned up a few times. The chain recombines TRBV5-4 with TRBJ2-1; D perhaps matches TRBD2 (5 bases). CDR1 is SGHNT and CDR2 is YYREEE in the germline V gene (reference sequence). The V end was cut by 4 bases, the J end by 6 bases, with 14 bases between. The CDR3 contains 14 residues. This chain's CDR3 is CASSALEGPNEQFF. The CDR3 DNA reads TGTGCCAGCAGCGCCCTTGAGGGCCCCAATGAGCAGTTCTTC.

The chain is built from TRBV5-1 and TRBJ1-1; the D gene is possibly TRBD1 (6 bases). The V gene's germline CDR1 is SGHRS and CDR2 YFSETQ. V lost 0 bases and J lost 6, with 9 bases in between. CDR3 length equals 13 residues. The DNA of the CDR3 is TGCGCCAGCAGCTTGGGAAGGACAGCTGAAGCTTTCTTT. Translating gives CASSLGRTAEAFF.

This chain links TRBV3-1 (or the pseudogene TRBV3-2) with TRBJ1-4; D remains ambiguous. The CDR3 runs 12 residues. Germline V CDR1 and CDR2: LGHDT, YNNKEL (reference sequence). With 0 bases removed from V and 10 bases from J, the gap between germline ends came to 6 bases. CDR3 bases: TGTGCCAGCAGCCAAGATCGGGGAAAACTGTTTTTT. Translating gives CASSQDRGKLFF.

J is TRBJ1-4 and V is TRBV28, with D maybe TRBD1 (5 bases). This CDR3 spans 14 amino acids. Trimming removed 4 bases at V and 8 bases at J, with 14 bases between. CDR1 is MDHEN, CDR2 SYDVKM, per germline. The CDR3 region is CASSSGTLGEKLFF. CDR3 nucleotide sequence: TGTGCCAGCAGTTCCGGGACTCTAGGAGAAAAACTGTTTTTT.

This clone was counted a single time. The CDR3 here is CASSLGASGIRETQYF. In nucleotides, the CDR3 is TGTGCCAGCAGCTTAGGTGCTAGCGGGATTAGGGAGACCCAGTACTTC. The chain combines TRBV13 with TRBJ2-5; 9 bases are shared with TRBD2. Germline CDR1 reads PRHDT; CDR2 reads FYEKMQ (reference sequence). The junction had 7 bases not matched to a gene; V was cut back by 0 bases and J by 5 bases. The CDR3 contains 16 residues.

V usage is TRBV29-1 and J usage is TRBJ2-1; D is perhaps TRBD2 (5 bases). This CDR3 comprises 12 residues. Germline V gene sequence: CDR1 SQVTM, CDR2 ANQGSEA. CDR3 residues: CGGSRSYNEQFF. CDR3 DNA: TGCGGCGGGTCTCGGTCCTACAATGAGCAGTTCTTC.

This chain connects TRBV3-1 (or the pseudogene TRBV3-2) to TRBJ1-1; a weak D match, TRBD1 (6 bases). The CDR3 has 12 amino acids. V was shortened by 5 bases and J by 9 bases, with 13 bases between the two germline ends. Looked up from germline, CDR1 is LGHDT and CDR2 is YNNKEL (reference sequence). CDR3 residues: CASSFTGSQAFF. The CDR3 DNA follows: TGTGCCAGCAGCTTTACAGGGTCCCAAGCTTTCTTT.

This chain connects TRBV7-2 to TRBJ1-2; 7 bases fit TRBD1. In germline, CDR1 is SGHTA, CDR2 FQGNSA. The CDR3 spans 15 residues. J was trimmed by 0 bases and V by 5 bases; bases with no gene match: 6. The CDR3 loop reads CASSPRTGANYGYTF. The CDR3 DNA sequence: TGTGCCAGCAGCCCCAGAACAGGGGCTAACTATGGCTACACCTTC.

The genes are TRBV9 and TRBJ2-6, with D possibly being TRBD1 (5 bases). Deletions cut 5 bases from V and 1 base from J, with 16 bases between. The CDR3 totals 17 residues. Germline loops: CDR1 SGDLS, CDR2 YYNGEE. CDR3 sequence: CASSFQGKGSGANVLTF. CDR3 DNA: TGTGCCAGCAGTTTCCAGGGAAAAGGGTCTGGGGCCAACGTCCTGACTTTC.

The chain links TRBV9 to TRBJ2-2; 8 bases line up with TRBD2. CDR1 and CDR2 (germline): SGDLS, YYNGEE. V lost 3 bases and J lost 5; bases outside the gene matches: 6. The CDR3 totals 15 residues. The CDR3 sequence is CASSAGLGRTGELFF. The CDR3 region has the DNA TGTGCCAGCAGCGCGGGACTAGGGAGGACCGGGGAGCTGTTTTTT.

This chain joins TRBV28 and TRBJ1-2; unclear D gene. Germline V gene sequence: CDR1 MDHEN, CDR2 SYDVKM. The CDR3 has 12 amino acids. V was pared by 7 bases and J by 6 bases, with 12 bases between. This chain's CDR3 is CASNVAGHGYTF. The CDR3 nucleotides are TGTGCCAGCAATGTCGCAGGTCATGGCTACACCTTC.

The V gene is TRBV5-1, the J gene TRBJ2-7, with D perhaps TRBD2 (5 bases). The CDR3 has 14 residues. Trimming removed 4 bases at V and 2 bases at J, with 13 bases between. CDR1 SGHRS and CDR2 YFSETQ come from the germline V gene. CDR3 coding DNA: TGCGCCAGCAGCCTCGACGACTACCCCTACGAGCAGTACTTC. Protein product: CASSLDDYPYEQYF.

The chain employs TRBV7-3 and TRBJ1-2, with TRBD1 as a possible D gene (6 bases). Germline assignment: CDR1 SGHTA and CDR2 FQGTGA. Trimming removed 2 bases from V and 5 bases from J, with 15 bases in between. The CDR3 is 15 amino acids. The CDR3 reads CASSLYSDSLYGYTF. CDR3 DNA sequence: TGTGCCAGCAGCTTATATTCGGACAGCCTATATGGCTACACCTTC. Combining the CDR3 with reference TRBV7-3 and TRBJ1-2 gives the whole variable domain GAGVSQTPSNKVTEKGKYVELRCDPISGHTALYWYRQSLGQGPEFLIYFQGTGAADDSGLPNDRFFAVRPEGSVSTLKIQRTERGDSAVYLCASSLYSDSLYGYTFGSGTRLTVV.

The CDR3 reads CSVESGSYNEQFF. CDR3 nucleotide sequence: TGCAGCGTTGAAAGCGGCTCCTACAATGAGCAGTTCTTC. The chain uses TRBV29-1 and TRBJ2-1; TRBD2 might be the D (5 bases). CDR1 and CDR2 from the germline V gene are SQVTM and ANQGSEA. V was pared by 2 bases and J by 0 bases, with 5 bases between. CDR3 length: 13 amino acids.

The chain is built from TRBV14 and TRBJ2-7; TRBD2 matches at 7 bases. Germline V lookup: CDR1 SGHDN, CDR2 FVKESK. Trimming took 6 bases from V and 2 from J; bases not matched to a gene: 10. The CDR3 is 15 amino acids. The CDR3 bases are TGTGCCAGCAGTCTAGCGGCGGGCCAAACCTACGAGCAGTACTTC. Its translation: CASSLAAGQTYEQYF.

The chain links TRBV6-4 to TRBJ1-5; 7 bases are a match to TRBD1. V was pared by 6 bases and J by 3 bases, with 5 bases of the junction left unmatched. This CDR3 region has 14 residues. The germline CDR1 and CDR2 sequences are MRHNA and SNTAGT. The CDR3 region has the DNA TGTGCCAGCAGACCGGGACAGCTCAATCAGCCCCAGCATTTT. Protein sequence: CASRPGQLNQPQHF.

The rearrangement uses TRBV19 and TRBJ2-2; 10 bases match TRBD2. CDR1 LNHDA and CDR2 SQIVND come from the germline V gene (reference sequence). The CDR3 length is 16 residues. V gave up 9 bases and J gave up 5 bases; unmatched junction bases: 12. The CDR3 DNA reads TGTGCCAGCGCCCTAGGTCAGCGGGAGGGAACCGGGGAGCTGTTTTTT. The encoded protein is CASALGQREGTGELFF.

This rearrangement joins TRBV9 to TRBJ1-1; TRBD1 matches at 12 bases. Unmatched junction bases numbered 11, after V lost 6 bases and J lost 5 bases. The germline V gene has CDR1 SGDLS and CDR2 YYNGEE. The CDR3 length is 16 residues. The CDR3 loop is CASTGDRGQRGTEAFF. CDR3 DNA sequence: TGTGCCAGCACTGGGGACAGGGGGCAGAGGGGGACTGAAGCTTTCTTT.